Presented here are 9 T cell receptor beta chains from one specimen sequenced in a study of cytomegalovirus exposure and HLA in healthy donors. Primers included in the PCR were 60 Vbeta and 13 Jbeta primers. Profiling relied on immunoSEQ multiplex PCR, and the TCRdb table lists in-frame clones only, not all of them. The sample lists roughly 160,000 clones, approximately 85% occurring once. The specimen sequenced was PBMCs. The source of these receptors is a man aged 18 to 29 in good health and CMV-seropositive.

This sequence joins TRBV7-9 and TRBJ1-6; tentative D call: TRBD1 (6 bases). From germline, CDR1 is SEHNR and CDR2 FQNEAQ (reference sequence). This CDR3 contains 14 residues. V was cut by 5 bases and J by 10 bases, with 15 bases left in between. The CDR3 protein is CASSDYRVRSPLHF. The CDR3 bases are TGTGCCAGCAGCGATTACAGGGTTCGGTCACCCCTCCACTTT.

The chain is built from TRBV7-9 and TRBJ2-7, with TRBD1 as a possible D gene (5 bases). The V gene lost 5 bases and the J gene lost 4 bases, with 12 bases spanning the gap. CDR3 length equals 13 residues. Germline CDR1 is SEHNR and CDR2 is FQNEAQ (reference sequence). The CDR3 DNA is TGTGCCAGCAGCCCCCGCCAGGGATACGAGCAGTACTTC. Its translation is CASSPRQGYEQYF.

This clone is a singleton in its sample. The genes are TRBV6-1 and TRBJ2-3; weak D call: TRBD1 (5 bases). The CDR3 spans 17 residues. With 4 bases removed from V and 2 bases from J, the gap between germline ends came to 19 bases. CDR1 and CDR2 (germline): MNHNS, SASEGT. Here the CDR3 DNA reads TGTGCCAGCAGTGGCCCTTTCGGAAAGGGGAACACAGATACGCAGTATTTT. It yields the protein CASSGPFGKGNTDTQYF.

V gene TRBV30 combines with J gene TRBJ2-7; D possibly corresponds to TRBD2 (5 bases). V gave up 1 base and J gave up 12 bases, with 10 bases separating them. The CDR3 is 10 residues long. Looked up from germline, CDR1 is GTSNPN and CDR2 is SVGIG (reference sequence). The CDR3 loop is CAWSADWVYF. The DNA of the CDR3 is TGTGCCTGGAGTGCGGACTGGGTGTACTTC. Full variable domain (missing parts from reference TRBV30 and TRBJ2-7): SQTIHQWPATLVQPVGSPLSLECTVEGTSNPNLYWYRQAAGRGLQLLFYSVGIGQISSEVPQNLSASRPQDRQFILSSKKLLLSDSGFYLCAWSADWVYFGPGTRLTVT.

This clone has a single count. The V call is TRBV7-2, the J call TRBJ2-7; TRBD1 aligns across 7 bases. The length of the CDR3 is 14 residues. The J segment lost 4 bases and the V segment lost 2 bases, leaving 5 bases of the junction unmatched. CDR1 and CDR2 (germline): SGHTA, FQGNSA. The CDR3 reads CASSLRGQHYEQYF. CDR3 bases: TGTGCCAGCAGCTTAAGGGGACAGCATTACGAGCAGTACTTC.

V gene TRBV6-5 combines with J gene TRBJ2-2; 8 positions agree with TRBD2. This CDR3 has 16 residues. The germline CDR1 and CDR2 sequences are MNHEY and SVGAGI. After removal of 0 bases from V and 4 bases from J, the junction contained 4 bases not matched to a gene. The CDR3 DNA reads TGTGCCAGCAGTTACTCCGCCGGGAGGGCCACCGGGGAGCTGTTTTTT. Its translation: CASSYSAGRATGELFF.

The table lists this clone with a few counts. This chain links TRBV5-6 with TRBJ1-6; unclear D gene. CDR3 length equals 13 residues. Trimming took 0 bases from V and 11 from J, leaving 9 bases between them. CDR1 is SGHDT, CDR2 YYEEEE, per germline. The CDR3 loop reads CASSLGVGAPLHF. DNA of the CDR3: TGTGCCAGCAGCTTGGGGGTGGGCGCACCCCTCCACTTT.

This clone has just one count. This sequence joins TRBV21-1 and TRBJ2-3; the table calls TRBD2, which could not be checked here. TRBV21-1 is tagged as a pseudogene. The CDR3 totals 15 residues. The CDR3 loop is CASSRGGGAVDTQYF. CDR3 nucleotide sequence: TGTGCCAGCAGCAGGGGCGGGGGGGCCGTTGATACGCAGTATTTT.

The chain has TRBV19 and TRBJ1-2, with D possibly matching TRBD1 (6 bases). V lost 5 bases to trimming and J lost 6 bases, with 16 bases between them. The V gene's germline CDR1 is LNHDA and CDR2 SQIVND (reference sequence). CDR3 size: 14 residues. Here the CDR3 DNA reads TGTGCCAGTAGTCCGGGACACGGCTTGGATGGCTACACCTTC. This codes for CASSPGHGLDGYTF.